These T cell receptor beta chains were read from a single sample in a study of response to subunit inactivated influenza vaccine. TCRdb ran MiXCR on the RT-PCR reads and lists one entry per CDR3 protein. This table holds about 570,000 distinct CDR3 sequences, 11% found once. The same data also went into a second study, on T cells expressing NK-cell markers.

Sequences were derived from PBMCs from blood, sampled on the day of vaccination. These TCRs come from a man aged 45-65 years who received an inactivated influenza vaccine. CDR3s include the opening cysteine and the closing phenylalanine or tryptophan. Fields, in order: J gene, D gene, clone size, V gene, CDR3 DNA, CDR3 protein. A D gene is named only where the DNA matches it firmly. Size values are once, few and many counts, or a class for expanded clones, and some rows have none.

j_gene: TRBJ1-2
d_gene: NA
abundance: few
v_gene: TRBV28
CDR3nt: TGTGCCAGCAGTTTACCTCGGGAAACCTATGGCTACACCTTC
CDR3aa: CASSLPRETYGYTF

j_gene: TRBJ1-1
d_gene: TRBD1
abundance: many
v_gene: TRBV4-1
CDR3nt: TGCGCCAGCAGCCACCATCCGACAGGGTTGAAAAACACTGAAGCTTTCTTT
CDR3aa: CASSHHPTGLKNTEAFF

j_gene: TRBJ2-7
d_gene: TRBD2
abundance: NA
v_gene: TRBV11-2
CDR3nt: TGTGCCAGCACCTCATGGACTAGCGGGAGTTACGAGCAGTACTTC
CDR3aa: CASTSWTSGSYEQYF

j_gene: TRBJ2-3
d_gene: TRBD2
abundance: many
v_gene: TRBV4-2
CDR3nt: TGTGCCAGCAGCCAAGAAGGGACATGGACTAGCGACGATACGCAGTATTTT
CDR3aa: CASSQEGTWTSDDTQYF

j_gene: TRBJ2-3
d_gene: TRBD2
abundance: few
v_gene: TRBV20-1
CDR3nt: TGCAGTGCTATTGGACTAGCGGGGGCCTCAGATACGCAGTATTTT
CDR3aa: CSAIGLAGASDTQYF

j_gene: TRBJ2-3
d_gene: NA
abundance: few
v_gene: TRBV28
CDR3nt: TGTGCCAGCAGTTTAGGCCCGGGGGAGCATACAGATACGCAGTATTTT
CDR3aa: CASSLGPGEHTDTQYF

j_gene: TRBJ1-3
d_gene: NA
abundance: few
v_gene: TRBV5-5
CDR3nt: TGTGCCAGCAGCTCGACAGCATACTCTGGAAACACCATATATTTT
CDR3aa: CASSSTAYSGNTIYF

j_gene: TRBJ2-7
d_gene: NA
abundance: few
v_gene: TRBV28
CDR3nt: TGTGCCAGCAAACATCCGGCGACAACCTACGAGCAGTACTTC
CDR3aa: CASKHPATTYEQYF

j_gene: TRBJ1-4
d_gene: NA
abundance: NA
v_gene: TRBV7-2
CDR3nt: TGTGCCAGCAGCTTAGGGGGGGCTGCTAATGAAAAACTGTTTTTT
CDR3aa: CASSLGGAANEKLFF

j_gene: TRBJ2-7
d_gene: TRBD2
abundance: few
v_gene: TRBV20-1
CDR3nt: TGCAGTGCTCCCGGGACTAGCAAGTACGAGCAGTACTTC
CDR3aa: CSAPGTSKYEQYF

j_gene: TRBJ2-7
d_gene: NA
abundance: few
v_gene: TRBV20-1
CDR3nt: TGCAGTGCTAAAAGGGGCGGCTCCTACGAGCAGTACTTC
CDR3aa: CSAKRGGSYEQYF

j_gene: TRBJ1-1
d_gene: NA
abundance: few
v_gene: TRBV7-9
CDR3nt: TGTGCCAGCAGCTCTGGGCCTGGGCAGAACACTGAAGCTTTCTTT
CDR3aa: CASSSGPGQNTEAFF

j_gene: TRBJ2-7
d_gene: NA
abundance: many
v_gene: TRBV11-2
CDR3nt: TGTGCCAGCAGCTTGGTCTTTTCTCGTGGTTTCGTAACAGGCTCCTACGAGCAGTACTTC
CDR3aa: CASSLVFSRGFVTGSYEQYF

j_gene: TRBJ1-5
d_gene: NA
abundance: NA
v_gene: TRBV20-1
CDR3nt: TGCAGTGCTAGAGTCCCAGGGCGCAATCAGCCCCAGCATTTT
CDR3aa: CSARVPGRNQPQHF

j_gene: TRBJ2-3
d_gene: NA
abundance: NA
v_gene: TRBV5-1
CDR3nt: TGCGCCAGCAGCGGAACGGTGCCAGATACGCAGTATTTT
CDR3aa: CASSGTVPDTQYF

j_gene: TRBJ2-6
d_gene: NA
abundance: NA
v_gene: TRBV11-2
CDR3nt: TGTGCCAGCACCCGGAGACTGGCAGGACGTTCTAGCTCTGGGGCCAACGTCCTGACTTTC
CDR3aa: CASTRRLAGRSSSGANVLTF

j_gene: TRBJ2-7
d_gene: NA
abundance: NA
v_gene: TRBV21-1
CDR3nt: TGTGCCAGCTCCTATTCGCGGGGGTGGTGGCCCTACGAGCAGTACTTC
CDR3aa: CASSYSRGWWPYEQYF

j_gene: TRBJ1-5
d_gene: NA
abundance: NA
v_gene: TRBV7-8
CDR3nt: TGTGCCAGCAGCGAAAACCAAGGCCCCACCCAGCCCCAGCATTTT
CDR3aa: CASSENQGPTQPQHF

j_gene: TRBJ2-7
d_gene: NA
abundance: few
v_gene: TRBV5-1
CDR3nt: TGCGCCAGCAGCTTGGAGGGAGCAGGGTTTCGATCCTACGAGCAGTACTTC
CDR3aa: CASSLEGAGFRSYEQYF

j_gene: TRBJ2-3
d_gene: NA
abundance: few
v_gene: TRBV6-5
CDR3nt: TGTGCCAGCAGTTCCCCGGGTGGGACAGATACGCAGTATTTT
CDR3aa: CASSSPGGTDTQYF

j_gene: TRBJ2-1
d_gene: NA
abundance: many
v_gene: TRBV4-2
CDR3nt: TGTGCCAGCAGCCGAGAGAGATACCCGGACAATGAGCAGTTCTTC
CDR3aa: CASSRERYPDNEQFF

j_gene: TRBJ2-5
d_gene: NA
abundance: few
v_gene: TRBV7-9
CDR3nt: TGTGCCAGCAGCTTAAGGCTAGAACGAACCGAGACCCAGTACTTC
CDR3aa: CASSLRLERTETQYF

j_gene: TRBJ2-2
d_gene: TRBD1
abundance: NA
v_gene: TRBV24-1
CDR3nt: TGTGCCACCAGTGTCGCCCCGGGACAGGGGGCCGGGGAGCTGTTTTTT
CDR3aa: CATSVAPGQGAGELFF

j_gene: TRBJ1-5
d_gene: NA
abundance: few
v_gene: TRBV3-1
CDR3nt: TGTGCCAGCAGCCAGGCGGGGACGGGAGGGAATCAGCCCCAGCATTTT
CDR3aa: CASSQAGTGGNQPQHF

j_gene: TRBJ2-7
d_gene: NA
abundance: few
v_gene: TRBV30
CDR3nt: TGTGCCTGTGAACCCGACAGGATGACCTACGAGCAGTACTTC
CDR3aa: CACEPDRMTYEQYF

j_gene: TRBJ1-6
d_gene: NA
abundance: NA
v_gene: TRBV6-1
CDR3nt: TGTGCCAGCAGTGAATTTATGGATTCACCCCTCCACTTT
CDR3aa: CASSEFMDSPLHF

j_gene: TRBJ1-2
d_gene: TRBD1
abundance: many
v_gene: TRBV12-3/TRBV12-4
CDR3nt: TGTGCCAGCAGTCCACAGGGGACCTATGGCTACACCTTC
CDR3aa: CASSPQGTYGYTF

j_gene: TRBJ2-2
d_gene: TRBD2
abundance: few
v_gene: TRBV6-1
CDR3nt: TGTGCCAGCACCTCTTTTAGGGAGGGAAACACCGGGGAGCTGTTTTTT
CDR3aa: CASTSFREGNTGELFF

j_gene: TRBJ2-2
d_gene: TRBD2
abundance: few
v_gene: TRBV7-9
CDR3nt: TGTGCCAGCAGCAAGACTAGCGGGAGCTTGAACACCGGGGAGCTGTTTTTT
CDR3aa: CASSKTSGSLNTGELFF

j_gene: TRBJ1-5
d_gene: TRBD1
abundance: few
v_gene: TRBV10-3
CDR3nt: TGTGCCATCAGTGAATCCACAGGGGCTCAGCCCCAGCATTTT
CDR3aa: CAISESTGAQPQHF

j_gene: TRBJ2-3
d_gene: NA
abundance: NA
v_gene: TRBV5-6
CDR3nt: TGTGCCAGCAGCTTTTCCCGACAGGAGATCATGCAGTATTTT
CDR3aa: CASSFSRQEIMQYF

j_gene: TRBJ2-1
d_gene: NA
abundance: NA
v_gene: TRBV7-2
CDR3nt: TGTGCCAGCAGCTTAGCCACAGCAACGAATGAGCAGTTCTTC
CDR3aa: CASSLATATNEQFF

j_gene: TRBJ2-5
d_gene: NA
abundance: NA
v_gene: TRBV7-9
CDR3nt: TGTGCCAGCAGCTTCCTCGAACAAGAGACCCAGTACTTC
CDR3aa: CASSFLEQETQYF